The clone carrying this T cell receptor (beta chain) was observed a handful of times. Its antigen is not known. Per germline, CDR1 LNHDA and CDR2 SQIVND (reference sequence). V was clipped by 5 bases and J by 9 bases; unmatched bases: 13. CDR3 length equals 16 residues. This entry belongs to a study of cytomegalovirus exposure and HLA in healthy donors. Points from the study as a whole: Later on, a genetic analysis was performed. It linked a missense variant in DCLRE1C with V- and J-gene trimming of TCR beta.

Use of 60 Vbeta and 13 Jbeta primers characterized the PCR. Method: immunoSEQ multiplex PCR; TCRdb's copy keeps in-frame clones and lacks some. In the table there are roughly 200,000 clones, over 75% of which are singletons. This TCR was sampled from a woman in her fifties or sixties in good health and CMV-seronegative. Sequences were obtained from PBMCs. The rearrangement joins TRBV19 to TRBJ1-5; 10 bases are shared with TRBD1. CDR3 sequence: CASSAPGQGPLWPQHF. The CDR3 DNA follows: TGTGCCAGTAGTGCACCGGGACAGGGGCCCTTGTGGCCCCAGCATTTT.